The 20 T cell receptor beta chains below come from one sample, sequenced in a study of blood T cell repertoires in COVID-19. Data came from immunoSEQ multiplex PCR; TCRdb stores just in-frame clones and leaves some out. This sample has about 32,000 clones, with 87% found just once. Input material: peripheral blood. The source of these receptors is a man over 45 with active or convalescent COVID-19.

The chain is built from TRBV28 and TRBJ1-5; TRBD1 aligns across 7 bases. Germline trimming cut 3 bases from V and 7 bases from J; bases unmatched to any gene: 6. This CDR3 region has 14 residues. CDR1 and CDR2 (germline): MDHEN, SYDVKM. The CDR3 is CASSLTGFGQPQHF. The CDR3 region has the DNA TGTGCCAGCAGTTTGACAGGGTTCGGGCAGCCCCAGCATTTT. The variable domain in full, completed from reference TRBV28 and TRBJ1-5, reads DVKVTQSSRYLVKRTGEKVFLECVQDMDHENMFWYRQDPGLGLRLIYFSYDVKMKEKGDIPEGYSVSREKKERFSLILESASTNQTSMYLCASSLTGFGQPQHFGDGTRLSIL.

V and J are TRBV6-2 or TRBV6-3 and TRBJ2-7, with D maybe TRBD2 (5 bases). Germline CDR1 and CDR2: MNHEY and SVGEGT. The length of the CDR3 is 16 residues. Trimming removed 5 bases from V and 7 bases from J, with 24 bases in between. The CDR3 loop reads CASSNGRADPPGEQYF. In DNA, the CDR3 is TGTGCCAGCAGTAATGGACGGGCGGACCCCCCGGGAGAGCAGTACTTC.

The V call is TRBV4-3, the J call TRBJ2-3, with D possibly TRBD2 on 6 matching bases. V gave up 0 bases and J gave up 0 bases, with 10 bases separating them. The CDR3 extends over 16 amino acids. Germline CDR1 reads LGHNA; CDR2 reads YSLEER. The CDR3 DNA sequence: TGCGCCAGCAGCCAAGATGGGAGGTGGAGCACAGATACGCAGTATTTT. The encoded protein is CASSQDGRWSTDTQYF.

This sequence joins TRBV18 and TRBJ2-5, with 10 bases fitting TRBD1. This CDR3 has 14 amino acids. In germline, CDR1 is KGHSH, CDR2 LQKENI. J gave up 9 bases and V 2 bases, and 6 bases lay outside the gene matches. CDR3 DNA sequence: TGTGCCAGCTCACCAAAGGGACAGGGGACTGCCCAGTACTTC. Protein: CASSPKGQGTAQYF.

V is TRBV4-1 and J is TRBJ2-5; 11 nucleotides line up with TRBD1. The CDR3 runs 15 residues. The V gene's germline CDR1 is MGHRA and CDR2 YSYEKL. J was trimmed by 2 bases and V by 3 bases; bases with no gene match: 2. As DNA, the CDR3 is TGCGCCAGCAGCCATTGGGACAGGGGGCAAGAGACCCAGTACTTC. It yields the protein CASSHWDRGQETQYF.

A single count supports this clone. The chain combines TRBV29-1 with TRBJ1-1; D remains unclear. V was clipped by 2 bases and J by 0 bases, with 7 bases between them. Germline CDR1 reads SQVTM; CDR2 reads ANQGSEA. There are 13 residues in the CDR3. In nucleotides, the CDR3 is TGCAGCGTTGAACAGGCTTTGAACACTGAAGCTTTCTTT. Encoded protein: CSVEQALNTEAFF.

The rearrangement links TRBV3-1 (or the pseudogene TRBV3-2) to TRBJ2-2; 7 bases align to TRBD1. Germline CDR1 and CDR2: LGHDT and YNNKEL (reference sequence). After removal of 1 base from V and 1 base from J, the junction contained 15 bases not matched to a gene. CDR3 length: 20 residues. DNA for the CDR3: TGTGCCAGCAGCCAAGTACCCCCGGCTAGGGGACAGATGAACACCGGGGAGCTGTTTTTT. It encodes CASSQVPPARGQMNTGELFF.

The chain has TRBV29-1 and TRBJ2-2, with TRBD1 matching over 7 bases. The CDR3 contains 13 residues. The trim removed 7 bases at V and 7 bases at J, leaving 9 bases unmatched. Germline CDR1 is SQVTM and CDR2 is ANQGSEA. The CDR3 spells CSAYRGTGGELFF. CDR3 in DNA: TGCAGCGCGTACAGGGGAACGGGCGGGGAGCTGTTTTTT.

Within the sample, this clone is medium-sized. CDR3 nucleotides: TGTGCCAGCAGCTTGAGTGTGTACACTGAAGCTTTCTTT. This sequence encodes CASSLSVYTEAFF. The V and J genes are TRBV11-3 and TRBJ1-1; no clear D gene. The CDR3 length is 13 residues. Trimming stripped 3 bases from V and 3 bases from J, with 8 bases between. Germline V lookup: CDR1 SGHNT, CDR2 YENEEA.

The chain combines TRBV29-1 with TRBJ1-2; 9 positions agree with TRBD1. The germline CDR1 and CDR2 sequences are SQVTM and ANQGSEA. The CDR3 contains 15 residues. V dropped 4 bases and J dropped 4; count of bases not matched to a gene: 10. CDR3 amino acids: CSVARQETGGYGYTF. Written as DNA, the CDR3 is TGCAGCGTTGCTCGCCAAGAGACAGGGGGCTATGGCTACACCTTC.

This CDR3 is CASSVGSGWTGNTIYF. In nucleotides, the CDR3 is TGTGCCAGCAGCGTAGGGTCAGGGTGGACTGGAAACACCATATATTTT. This chain joins TRBV9 and TRBJ1-3; a weak D match, TRBD1 (5 bases). The CDR3 spans 16 residues. Trimming took 0 bases from V and 2 from J, leaving 12 bases between them. CDR1 and CDR2 (germline): SGDLS, YYNGEE.

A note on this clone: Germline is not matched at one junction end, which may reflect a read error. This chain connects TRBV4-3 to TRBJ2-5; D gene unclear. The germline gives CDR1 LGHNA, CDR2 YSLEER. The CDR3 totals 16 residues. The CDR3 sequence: CASSQGVWVTKEPQYF. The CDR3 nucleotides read TGCGCCAGCAGCCAAGGGGTTTGGGTAACTAAAGAGCCCCAGTACTTC.

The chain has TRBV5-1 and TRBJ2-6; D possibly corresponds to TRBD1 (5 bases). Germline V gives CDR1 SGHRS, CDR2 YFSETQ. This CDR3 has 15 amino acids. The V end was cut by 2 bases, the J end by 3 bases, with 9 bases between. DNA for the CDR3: TGCGCCAGCAGCTTCCAGGGAATTGGGGCCAACGTCCTGACTTTC. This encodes CASSFQGIGANVLTF. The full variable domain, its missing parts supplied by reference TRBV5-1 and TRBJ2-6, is KAGVTQTPRYLIKTRGQQVTLSCSPISGHRSVSWYQQTPGQGLQFLFEYFSETQRNKGNFPGRFSGRQFSNSRSEMNVSTLELGDSALYLCASSFQGIGANVLTFGAGSRLTVL.

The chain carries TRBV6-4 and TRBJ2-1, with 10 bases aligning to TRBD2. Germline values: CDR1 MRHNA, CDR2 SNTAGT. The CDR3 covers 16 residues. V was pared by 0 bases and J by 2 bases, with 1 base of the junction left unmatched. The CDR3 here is CASSDSSGRAYNEQFF. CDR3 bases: TGTGCCAGCAGTGACTCCAGCGGGAGGGCCTACAATGAGCAGTTCTTC.

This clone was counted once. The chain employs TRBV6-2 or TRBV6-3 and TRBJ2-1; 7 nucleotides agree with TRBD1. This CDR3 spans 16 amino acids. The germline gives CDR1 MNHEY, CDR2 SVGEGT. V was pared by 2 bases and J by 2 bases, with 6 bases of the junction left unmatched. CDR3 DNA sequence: TGTGCCAGCAGTTACGCAAGAGGGGGCACCTACAATGAGCAGTTCTTC. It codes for CASSYARGGTYNEQFF.

Written as DNA, the CDR3 is TGCGCCAGCAGCTTTACAGGGGGCGGCTACGAGCAGTACTTC. Translation: CASSFTGGGYEQYF. The rearrangement joins TRBV5-1 to TRBJ2-7; 9 bases fit TRBD1. CDR3 size: 14 residues. Germline V CDR1 and CDR2: SGHRS, YFSETQ. The ends lost 2 bases at V and 3 bases at J; junction bases unmatched: 3.

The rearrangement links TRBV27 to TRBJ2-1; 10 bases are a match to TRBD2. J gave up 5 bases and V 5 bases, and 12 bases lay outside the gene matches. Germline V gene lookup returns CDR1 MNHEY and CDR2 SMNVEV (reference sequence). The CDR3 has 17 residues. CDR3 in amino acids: CASSVTSGKFFHNEQFF. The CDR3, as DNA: TGTGCCAGCAGTGTAACTAGCGGGAAATTTTTCCACAATGAGCAGTTCTTC.

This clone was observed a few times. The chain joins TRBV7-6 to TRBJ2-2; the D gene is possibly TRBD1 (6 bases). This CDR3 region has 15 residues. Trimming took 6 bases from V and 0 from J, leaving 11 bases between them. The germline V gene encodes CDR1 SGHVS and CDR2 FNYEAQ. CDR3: CASSPGTPNTGELFF. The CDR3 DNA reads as TGTGCCAGCAGTCCCGGGACACCGAACACCGGGGAGCTGTTTTTT.

This CDR3 reads CASSLALVVETQYF. The CDR3 region has the DNA TGTGCCAGCAGCCTAGCGTTAGTTGTAGAGACCCAGTACTTC. The genes are TRBV2 and TRBJ2-5, with D maybe TRBD2 (6 bases). From germline, CDR1 is SNHLY and CDR2 FYNNEI. CDR3 length: 14 amino acids. V lost 6 bases, J lost 4 bases, and 15 bases lay in between.

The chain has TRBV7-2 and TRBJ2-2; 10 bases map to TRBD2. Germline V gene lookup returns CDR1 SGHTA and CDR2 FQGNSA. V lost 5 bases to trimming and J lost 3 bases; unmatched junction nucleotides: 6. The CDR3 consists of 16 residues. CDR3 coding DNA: TGTGCCAGCAGCCCGCCTAGCGGGAGATACACCGGGGAGCTGTTTTTT. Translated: CASSPPSGRYTGELFF. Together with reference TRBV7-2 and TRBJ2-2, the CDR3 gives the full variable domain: GAGVSQSPSNKVTEKGKDVELRCDPISGHTALYWYRQSLGQGLEFLIYFQGNSAPDKSGLPSDRFSAERTGGSVSTLTIQRTQQEDSAVYLCASSPPSGRYTGELFFGEGSRLTVL.